This TCR beta chain was identified in a study of blood T cell repertoires in COVID-19. Sequenced by immunoSEQ multiplex PCR; TCRdb stores in-frame clones only, minus some. The profile shows 190,000 or so clones, approximately 86% of them singletons. V was trimmed by 3 bases and J by 4 bases, leaving 12 bases between them. The CDR3 spans 14 residues. Germline V gives CDR1 MNHEY, CDR2 SMNVEV (reference sequence). The V call is TRBV27, the J call TRBJ1-2; D gene ambiguous. The sequence was obtained from a man aged 40-49 years with active or convalescent COVID-19. Sequencing was done on a sample of peripheral blood. The CDR3 region is CASSFAGMSYGYTF. CDR3 nucleotide sequence: TGTGCCAGCAGTTTCGCGGGGATGTCCTATGGCTACACCTTC.